These 16 T cell receptor beta chains were sequenced from one sample in a study of cytomegalovirus exposure and HLA in healthy donors. The PCR contained 60 Vbeta and 13 Jbeta primers. Method: immunoSEQ multiplex PCR; TCRdb's copy keeps in-frame clones and lacks some. The sample consists of over 100,000 clones, 70% to 85% of them appearing once. The sample was PBMCs. These TCRs come from a female donor in good health and CMV-seronegative.

This rearrangement joins TRBV28 to TRBJ2-7; possible D gene TRBD2, 5 bases. This CDR3 contains 12 residues. Germline CDR1 MDHEN, CDR2 SYDVKM. V was trimmed by 11 bases and J by 0 bases, leaving 11 bases between them. The CDR3 reads CAAGSPSYEQYF. CDR3 coding DNA: TGTGCCGCGGGCTCCCCCTCCTACGAGCAGTACTTC.

The chain employs TRBV5-4 and TRBJ2-3; 10 bases map to TRBD1. This CDR3 is built from 15 residues. From germline, CDR1 is SGHNT and CDR2 YYREEE (reference sequence). Trimming at V came to 3 bases and at J to 4 bases, leaving 5 bases not matched to a gene. CDR3 nucleotides: TGTGCCAGCAGCTACCCGGGACAGGGGCCAGATACGCAGTATTTT. It codes for CASSYPGQGPDTQYF. Full variable domain (outside the CDR3, taken from reference TRBV5-4 and TRBJ2-3): ETGVTQSPTHLIKTRGQQVTLRCSSQSGHNTVSWYQQALGQGPQFIFQYYREEENGRGNFPPRFSGLQFPNYSSELNVNALELDDSALYLCASSYPGQGPDTQYFGPGTRLTVL.

The gene calls are TRBV5-1 and TRBJ2-2; 10 nucleotides align to TRBD1. Germline CDR1 reads SGHRS; CDR2 reads YFSETQ. This CDR3 spans 14 amino acids. V lost 4 bases, J lost 3 bases, and 0 bases stayed unmatched. The CDR3 reads CASSGTGDTGELFF. DNA for the CDR3: TGCGCCAGCAGCGGGACAGGGGACACCGGGGAGCTGTTTTTT.

The chain has TRBV5-4 and TRBJ2-5, with 7 bases aligning to TRBD1. Germline-derived CDR1 and CDR2 are SGHNT and YYREEE (reference sequence). CDR3 length: 13 residues. The junction had 4 bases not matched to a gene; V was cut back by 6 bases and J by 2 bases. CDR3 loop: CASTRQGQETQYF. Here the CDR3 DNA reads TGTGCCAGCACCCGACAGGGTCAAGAGACCCAGTACTTC.

The rearrangement joins TRBV5-1 to TRBJ1-2; 7 bases are shared with TRBD1. V gave up 0 bases and J gave up 1 base; unmatched junction bases: 6. From germline, CDR1 is SGHRS and CDR2 YFSETQ. This CDR3 has 16 residues. The CDR3 region has the DNA TGCGCCAGCAGCTTGGATCCGGGACAGCTTAACTATGGCTACACCTTC. This gives the protein CASSLDPGQLNYGYTF. Full variable domain (remainder filled in from reference TRBV5-1 and TRBJ1-2): KAGVTQTPRYLIKTRGQQVTLSCSPISGHRSVSWYQQTPGQGLQFLFEYFSETQRNKGNFPGRFSGRQFSNSRSEMNVSTLELGDSALYLCASSLDPGQLNYGYTFGSGTRLTVV.

V is TRBV2 and J is TRBJ1-6, with TRBD1 identical over 8 bases. J was trimmed by 9 bases and V by 6 bases; bases with no gene match: 1. The CDR3 loop spans 12 amino acids. Germline V gene sequence: CDR1 SNHLY, CDR2 FYNNEI. The CDR3: CASRDRASPLHF. CDR3 nucleotide sequence: TGTGCCAGCAGGGACAGGGCTTCACCCCTCCACTTT.

In DNA form, the CDR3 reads TGCGCCAGCAGCCACGGATCTAGCGCAGATACGCAGTATTTT. It specifies CASSHGSSADTQYF. V usage is TRBV4-1 and J usage is TRBJ2-3; a weak D match, TRBD2 (6 bases). The V end lost 3 bases, the J end lost 4 bases, and 11 bases lay between the germline ends. Germline V CDR1 and CDR2: MGHRA, YSYEKL. The CDR3 length is 14 residues.

This clone was seen only once. This chain connects TRBV20-1 to TRBJ2-1; no firm D call. CDR1 DFQATT and CDR2 SNEGSKA come from the germline V gene (reference sequence). This CDR3 contains 10 residues. V was clipped by 6 bases and J by 12 bases, with 12 bases between them. The CDR3 DNA follows: TGCAGTGCGCGTACAGAAAGGCAGTTCTTC. It encodes CSARTERQFF.

The V and J genes are TRBV18 and TRBJ2-5, with TRBD2 matching over 13 bases. Germline values: CDR1 KGHSH, CDR2 LQKENI. V shed 5 bases, J shed 5 bases, and the junction held 8 bases outside the gene matches. The CDR3 runs to 16 residues. The CDR3 region is CASSSGTSGAAETQYF. In DNA form, the CDR3 reads TGTGCCAGCTCAAGCGGGACTAGCGGGGCCGCGGAGACCCAGTACTTC.

The chain couples TRBV27 to TRBJ2-5; 8 positions agree with TRBD1. The end of the DNA is better explained by TRBJ2-7, so the J call may be wrong. CDR3 length equals 14 residues. Germline V gene data show CDR1 as MNHEY and CDR2 as SMNVEV (reference sequence). The CDR3 loop is CASSSRTGTYEQYF. CDR3 DNA: TGTGCCAGCAGTTCCCGGACAGGGACCTACGAGCAGTACTTC.

The rearrangement joins TRBV4-1 to TRBJ2-7; TRBD2 aligns across 11 bases. Germline values: CDR1 MGHRA, CDR2 YSYEKL. The V segment lost 4 bases and the J segment 1 base; nucleotides outside the gene matches: 9. CDR3 length equals 17 residues. The CDR3: CASSLGVGTSGSYEQYF. CDR3 coding DNA: TGCGCCAGCAGCCTCGGGGTGGGGACTAGCGGTTCCTACGAGCAGTACTTC.

V and J are TRBV13 and TRBJ2-5, with D possibly TRBD2 on 6 matching bases. The last part of the DNA fits TRBJ2-7 better; the J call may be wrong. There are 13 residues in the CDR3. Looked up from germline, CDR1 is PRHDT and CDR2 is FYEKMQ (reference sequence). The CDR3 reads CASSLRRGYEQYF. CDR3 in DNA: TGTGCCAGCAGCTTACGGAGGGGTTACGAGCAGTACTTC.

This clone turned up a few times. The chain carries TRBV4-1 and TRBJ1-5, with D uncertain. The CDR3 totals 14 residues. In germline, CDR1 is MGHRA, CDR2 YSYEKL. V was cut by 2 bases and J by 7 bases, with 12 bases left in between. The CDR3 DNA sequence: TGCGCCAGCAGCCAAACGCAGACACCCCAGCCCCAGCATTTT. Translation gives CASSQTQTPQPQHF.

The sample holds a few counts of this clone. The genes are TRBV6-1 and TRBJ1-2; 7 bases fit TRBD1. The junction had 8 bases not matched to a gene; V was cut back by 7 bases and J by 3 bases. CDR1 and CDR2 (germline): MNHNS, SASEGT. The CDR3 is made up of 14 amino acids. The CDR3: CASTHRQGDYGYTF. The CDR3 DNA reads as TGTGCCAGCACCCACCGACAGGGCGACTATGGCTACACCTTC.

The chain combines TRBV28 with TRBJ1-5; D is possibly TRBD1 (6 bases). The CDR3 runs to 12 residues. Trimming shortened V by 7 bases and J by 6 bases, and 10 bases separated the two germline ends. CDR1 MDHEN and CDR2 SYDVKM come from the germline V gene. CDR3 DNA sequence: TGTGCCAGCAAGGAACAGGGTCAGCCCCAGCATTTT. Its translation: CASKEQGQPQHF.

J is TRBJ1-5 and V is TRBV6-6; 7 bases match TRBD1. Trimming took 5 bases from V and 9 from J; bases not matched to a gene: 7. This CDR3 contains 13 residues. Germline V gene lookup returns CDR1 MNHNY and CDR2 SVGAGI (reference sequence). CDR3 sequence (DNA): TGTGCCAGCAGTAATAAACAGGGGCTGCCCCAGCATTTT. As protein: CASSNKQGLPQHF.